These 23 T cell receptor beta chains came from one sample sequenced in a study of T cells after yellow fever vaccination. In TCRdb, the 5' RACE reads were re-called with MiXCR into one record per CDR3 protein. The table has around 180,000 distinct CDR3 sequences, about 6.2% seen once. Sample: CD4+ T cells sorted from PBMCs, taken on the day of the first yellow fever vaccination. Receptor source: a man aged 18 to 30 who received the YFV17D yellow fever vaccine.

This clonotype has only a few counts. This chain uses TRBV3-1 with TRBJ1-6; no definite D call. Trimming cost V 4 bases and J 0 bases, with 10 bases left between them. There are 16 residues in the CDR3. The germline V gene has CDR1 LGHDT and CDR2 YNNKEL (reference sequence). For the CDR3, the DNA is TGTGCCAGCAGCCGCCTGGGGAGCTCCTATAATTCACCCCTCCACTTT. It specifies CASSRLGSSYNSPLHF.

This clonotype has more than one count but fewer than ten. The CDR3 sequence: CASSAQRAASDEQFF. The CDR3, as DNA: TGTGCCAGCTCTGCCCAGCGGGCCGCGAGTGATGAGCAGTTCTTC. The chain links TRBV18 to TRBJ2-1; D is perhaps TRBD2 (6 bases). Trimming shortened V by 6 bases and J by 8 bases, and 20 bases separated the two germline ends. CDR3 length equals 15 residues. CDR1 is KGHSH and CDR2 is LQKENI in the germline V gene.

This clonotype was seen many times. The CDR3 DNA sequence: TGTGCCAGCAGACAGAATGAAAAACTGTTTTTT. Translating gives CASRQNEKLFF. The chain is built from TRBV11-2 and TRBJ1-4; D unclear. CDR1 is SGHAT, CDR2 FQNNGV, per germline. This CDR3 is built from 11 residues. V gave up 6 bases and J gave up 5 bases, with 4 bases separating them. Based on the CDR3 plus reference TRBV11-2 and TRBJ1-4, the full variable domain is EAGVAQSPRYKIIEKRQSVAFWCNPISGHATLYWYQQILGQGPKLLIQFQNNGVVDDSQLPKDRFSAERLKGVDSTLKIQPAKLEDSAVYLCASRQNEKLFFGSGTQLSVL.

This clonotype was picked up many times. The rearrangement joins TRBV5-1 to TRBJ2-1; 8 positions match TRBD1. This CDR3 comprises 15 residues. J lost 8 bases, V lost 4 bases, and 11 bases had no gene match. Germline V CDR1 and CDR2: SGHRS, YFSETQ. The CDR3 coding sequence is TGCGCCAGCAGCGCGCTGACAGGGGTTTATGATGAGCAGTTCTTC. Amino acids: CASSALTGVYDEQFF. The full variable domain, its missing parts supplied by reference TRBV5-1 and TRBJ2-1, is KAGVTQTPRYLIKTRGQQVTLSCSPISGHRSVSWYQQTPGQGLQFLFEYFSETQRNKGNFPGRFSGRQFSNSRSEMNVSTLELGDSALYLCASSALTGVYDEQFFGPGTRLTVL.

The gene calls are TRBV20-1 and TRBJ1-3; no clear D. Germline-derived CDR1 and CDR2 are DFQATT and SNEGSKA (reference sequence). Trimming pared 3 bases from V and 0 bases from J, leaving 3 bases between. The CDR3 contains 12 residues. CDR3 protein: CSARFSGNTIYF. The CDR3 region has the DNA TGCAGTGCTAGGTTCTCTGGAAACACCATATATTTT.

This clonotype was seen only a few times. V usage is TRBV5-4 and J usage is TRBJ2-3; D tentatively reads TRBD1 or TRBD2 (6 bases each). V was shortened by 1 base and J by 5 bases, with 11 bases between the two germline ends. This CDR3 contains 14 residues. Germline V gene sequence: CDR1 SGHNT, CDR2 YYREEE (reference sequence). The CDR3 DNA reads as TGTGCCAGCAGCTTGCGGGGGCCGGTAGATACGCAGTATTTT. Residues: CASSLRGPVDTQYF.

This clonotype has just a few counts. The chain recombines TRBV9 with TRBJ2-5; D might be TRBD2 (5 bases). The CDR3 extends over 15 amino acids. Trimming stripped 4 bases from V and 5 bases from J, with 18 bases between. CDR1 and CDR2 from the germline V gene are SGDLS and YYNGEE. CDR3 region: CASSPHGGSGETQYF. DNA of the CDR3: TGTGCCAGCAGCCCCCACGGCGGTTCGGGGGAGACCCAGTACTTC.

Comments on this clonotype: A single base separates this from a much larger clone, so it may be a read error. The J gene is TRBJ2-2, the V gene TRBV5-1, with 7 bases matching TRBD1. V was clipped by 4 bases and J by 5 bases; unmatched bases: 8. In germline, CDR1 is SGHRS, CDR2 YFSETQ. The CDR3 is 15 amino acids. Here the CDR3 reads CASSPGTAKTGELFF. In DNA form, the CDR3 reads TGCGCCAGCAGCCCCGGGACAGCAAAGACCGGGGAGCTGTTTTTT.

In its sample, this clonotype was seen a few times. The chain couples TRBV7-2 to TRBJ2-3; D unclear. Germline CDR1 and CDR2: SGHTA and FQGNSA. The V gene lost 6 bases and the J gene lost 8 bases, with 9 bases spanning the gap. The CDR3 is 11 residues long. Here the CDR3 reads CASRGPATQYF. DNA for the CDR3: TGTGCCAGCAGGGGCCCGGCTACGCAGTATTTT.

A few counts support this clonotype. The CDR3 nucleotides are TGCAGCGTCTCACTAACCTCAGGGGTTAGGGCGGAGCAGTACGTC. This translates into CSVSLTSGVRAEQYV. The rearrangement links TRBV29-1 to TRBJ2-7; perhaps TRBD1 as D (6 bases). V was trimmed by 6 bases and J by 7 bases, leaving 25 bases between them. The CDR3 length is 15 residues. The germline CDR1 and CDR2 sequences are SQVTM and ANQGSEA.

The chain is built from TRBV7-8 and TRBJ1-5; the D is unclear. V dropped 1 base and J dropped 10 bases, with 8 bases sitting between them. The CDR3 has 12 amino acids. Germline V lookup: CDR1 SGHVS, CDR2 FQNEAQ. The CDR3 sequence: CASSLDVGPQHF. Here the CDR3 DNA reads TGTGCCAGCAGCTTAGATGTGGGTCCCCAGCATTTT.

This clonotype was seen many times. V usage is TRBV5-1 and J usage is TRBJ1-1, with no clear D. Germline CDR1 reads SGHRS; CDR2 reads YFSETQ. The CDR3 spans 14 residues. Trimming removed 0 bases from V and 0 bases from J, with 6 bases in between. The CDR3 DNA sequence: TGCGCCAGCAGCTTGGCAACCGTGAACACTGAAGCTTTCTTT. This sequence encodes CASSLATVNTEAFF.

This clonotype was observed a few times. The chain combines TRBV2 with TRBJ1-6; maybe TRBD1 (5 bases). The germline V and J ends were trimmed by 7 bases and 8 bases, with 9 bases remaining between them. The CDR3 contains 12 residues. Germline-derived CDR1 and CDR2 are SNHLY and FYNNEI. CDR3 DNA: TGTGCCAGCACCTGGGGGGATTCACCCCTCCACTTT. The encoded protein is CASTWGDSPLHF.

This clonotype was recorded many times. CDR3 coding DNA: TGTGCCAGCAGTCCCGGGGATGAAAAACTGTTTTTT. It encodes CASSPGDEKLFF. The V gene is TRBV6-2 or TRBV6-3, the J gene TRBJ1-4; D gene uncertain. Trimming removed 5 bases from V and 6 bases from J, with 7 bases in between. This CDR3 is 12 amino acids long. Germline CDR1 reads MNHEY; CDR2 reads SVGEGT.

Ten or more counts support this clonotype. V is TRBV20-1 and J is TRBJ1-5; perhaps TRBD1 as D (5 bases). The length of the CDR3 is 13 residues. Trimming took off 6 bases at V and 7 bases at J, with 16 bases between the two ends. Germline assignment: CDR1 DFQATT and CDR2 SNEGSKA (reference sequence). CDR3 region: CSARSLGAQPQHF. The DNA of the CDR3 is TGCAGTGCCCGAAGTCTAGGGGCCCAGCCCCAGCATTTT.

As concerns this clonotype: This may come from a read error, since a much larger clone is one base off. V gene TRBV27 combines with J gene TRBJ2-3; D gene ambiguous. Trimming pared 3 bases from V and 1 base from J, leaving 5 bases between. From germline, CDR1 is MNHEY and CDR2 SMNVEV (reference sequence). This CDR3 has 13 residues. CDR3 in amino acids: CASSLKRTDTQYF. The CDR3 DNA follows: TGTGCCAGCAGTTTGAAACGCACAGATACGCAGTATTTT.

The rearrangement links TRBV7-2 to TRBJ1-1, with TRBD1 as a possible D gene (5 bases). V shed 4 bases and J shed 11 bases, with 20 bases lying between them. The CDR3 runs to 14 residues. The germline V gene encodes CDR1 SGHTA and CDR2 FQGNSA. The CDR3 reads CASSWGGSGRHAFF. DNA for the CDR3: TGTGCCAGCAGCTGGGGGGGGTCAGGGAGGCACGCTTTCTTT.

The chain is built from TRBV7-9 and TRBJ1-1; 9 bases map to TRBD1. V was clipped by 4 bases and J by 1 base; unmatched bases: 4. CDR3 length: 15 amino acids. Germline CDR1 SEHNR, CDR2 FQNEAQ (reference sequence). CDR3 amino acids: CASSSRTGENTEAFF. The DNA for the CDR3 is TGTGCCAGCAGCTCTCGGACAGGGGAGAACACTGAAGCTTTCTTT.

This clonotype was counted at least ten times. The rearrangement links TRBV4-2 to TRBJ2-2; 7 positions match TRBD1. V lost 1 base and J lost 6; bases outside the gene matches: 5. The germline gives CDR1 LGHNA, CDR2 YNFKEQ. The CDR3 is made up of 15 amino acids. CDR3 in amino acids: CASSQGHRGAGELFF. In DNA, the CDR3 is TGTGCCAGCAGCCAAGGTCACAGGGGCGCCGGGGAGCTGTTTTTT.

This sequence joins TRBV29-1 and TRBJ1-5; D gene uncertain. The CDR3 consists of 14 residues. V was cut by 4 bases and J by 5 bases, with 15 bases left in between. The germline CDR1 and CDR2 sequences are SQVTM and ANQGSEA. CDR3 sequence: CSVADTLSDQPQHF. The CDR3, as DNA: TGCAGCGTTGCTGACACCCTTTCGGATCAGCCCCAGCATTTT.

The chain carries TRBV6-5 and TRBJ1-2; D gene uncertain. With 0 bases removed from V and 8 bases from J, the gap between germline ends came to 16 bases. The germline V gene has CDR1 MNHEY and CDR2 SVGAGI. The CDR3 spans 15 residues. The CDR3 DNA sequence: TGTGCCAGCAGTTACTCGCCCCTACCGACGGGGGGCTACACCTTC. This codes for CASSYSPLPTGGYTF.

Many counts were recorded for this clonotype. The chain employs TRBV3-1 and TRBJ2-3, with D possibly TRBD1 on 5 matching bases. Trimming pared 6 bases from V and 3 bases from J, leaving 16 bases between. Germline CDR1 reads LGHDT; CDR2 reads YNNKEL (reference sequence). The CDR3 covers 15 residues. DNA for the CDR3: TGTGCCAGCAGTCCGACAGTGGGTCATACAGATACGCAGTATTTT. Amino acids: CASSPTVGHTDTQYF.

The CDR3, as DNA: TGTGCCAGCAGCTTAAGAGGACAGGGGGAAAGTACCGGGGAGCTGTTTTTT. Its protein is CASSLRGQGESTGELFF. This rearrangement joins TRBV11-2 to TRBJ2-2; the match to TRBD1 covers 10 bases. The CDR3 consists of 17 residues. V dropped 2 bases and J dropped 5; count of bases not matched to a gene: 8. The germline V gene encodes CDR1 SGHAT and CDR2 FQNNGV.